These 16 T cell receptor beta chains originate from one sample sequenced in a study of cytomegalovirus exposure and HLA in healthy donors. PCR involved 60 Vbeta and 13 Jbeta primers. Only in-frame clones appear in the TCRdb table, and some are missing; sequencing was by immunoSEQ multiplex PCR. The repertoire consists of 170,000 or so clones, with 84% occurring once and the leading ten covering less than 2%. The sequencing input was PBMCs. These receptors were collected from a man aged 18 to 29 in good health and CMV-seronegative.

The genes are TRBV29-1 and TRBJ1-5, with 7 bases fitting TRBD1. The CDR3 contains 12 residues. The germline gives CDR1 SQVTM, CDR2 ANQGSEA. After removal of 7 bases from V and 4 bases from J, the junction contained 4 bases not matched to a gene. The CDR3 spells CSATGVNQPQHF. DNA of the CDR3: TGCAGCGCAACAGGGGTTAATCAGCCCCAGCATTTT.

This clone occurred once. The J gene is TRBJ2-7, the V gene TRBV28; D not certain. This CDR3 is built from 12 residues. Germline V gene sequence: CDR1 MDHEN, CDR2 SYDVKM. V was cut by 3 bases and J by 4 bases, with 7 bases left in between. The CDR3 loop is CASSFLSYEQYF. The CDR3 DNA is TGTGCCAGCAGTTTTTTATCGTACGAGCAGTACTTC.

The chain recombines TRBV20-1 with TRBJ2-1; a weak D match, TRBD2 (5 bases). This CDR3 has 11 residues. CDR1 is DFQATT, CDR2 SNEGSKA, per germline (reference sequence). Trimming removed 5 bases from V and 9 bases from J, with 11 bases in between. The CDR3 sequence: CSAGLDLEQFF. CDR3 nucleotide sequence: TGCAGTGCTGGACTGGACCTTGAGCAGTTCTTC.

This clone was seen once. The chain uses TRBV29-1 and TRBJ2-1, with 7 bases aligning to TRBD1. The CDR3 runs 17 residues. Germline trimming cut 4 bases from V and 0 bases from J; bases unmatched to any gene: 12. Germline V gives CDR1 SQVTM, CDR2 ANQGSEA. The CDR3 DNA reads as TGCAGCGTTGGGGTCATGGACAGGCGAAGCTCCTACAATGAGCAGTTCTTC. Its translation: CSVGVMDRRSSYNEQFF.

This clone was counted a few times. The chain is built from TRBV5-4 and TRBJ2-1; TRBD2 agrees at 7 bases. The CDR3 spans 13 residues. V was clipped by 5 bases and J by 8 bases; unmatched bases: 7. Germline V gene lookup returns CDR1 SGHNT and CDR2 YYREEE (reference sequence). The CDR3 region is CASSGTKVDEQFF. The CDR3 DNA reads TGTGCCAGCAGTGGGACTAAGGTGGATGAGCAGTTCTTC.

The count of this clone is one. The sample holds other DNA sequences that translate to the same CDR3. The CDR3 region has the DNA TGTGCCAGCAGCCCAAGGACAGGGGGGACCTACAATGAGCAGTTCTTC. Protein sequence: CASSPRTGGTYNEQFF. The chain combines TRBV7-9 with TRBJ2-1, with TRBD1 identical over 10 bases. V shed 5 bases and J 2 bases; nucleotides not matched to a gene: 6. Germline V gene data show CDR1 as SEHNR and CDR2 as FQNEAQ (reference sequence). This CDR3 spans 16 amino acids.

The chain couples TRBV9 to TRBJ2-1; D unresolved. The length of the CDR3 is 15 residues. The ends were cut back, 0 bases at V and 0 bases at J, with 7 bases in the middle. Germline V gene data show CDR1 as SGDLS and CDR2 as YYNGEE. The CDR3 reads CASSVVPSSYNEQFF. The CDR3 nucleotides are TGTGCCAGCAGCGTAGTCCCGAGCTCCTACAATGAGCAGTTCTTC.

The chain recombines TRBV28 with TRBJ1-2; 7 bases map to TRBD1. Germline V gene data show CDR1 as MDHEN and CDR2 as SYDVKM. This CDR3 comprises 18 residues. Germline trimming cut 6 bases from V and 0 bases from J; bases unmatched to any gene: 16. The CDR3 is CASSQSPGQATANYGYTF. CDR3 DNA sequence: TGTGCCAGCAGCCAAAGCCCTGGACAGGCGACAGCTAACTATGGCTACACCTTC.

The genes are TRBV27 and TRBJ1-2, with 7 bases identical to TRBD1. V dropped 2 bases and J dropped 4; count of bases not matched to a gene: 10. This CDR3 has 16 amino acids. Germline V gene lookup returns CDR1 MNHEY and CDR2 SMNVEV (reference sequence). In nucleotides, the CDR3 is TGTGCCAGCAGTTTAAAGCATATGGCAGGGGGCTATGGCTACACCTTC. It is translated as CASSLKHMAGGYGYTF.

This clone was counted a single time. Other DNA sequences in this specimen translate into the identical CDR3. J is TRBJ2-7 and V is TRBV28; 7 positions match TRBD1. Germline loops: CDR1 MDHEN, CDR2 SYDVKM. The V and J ends lost 3 bases and 2 bases, in that order; junction bases with no gene match: 4. The CDR3 length is 14 residues. The CDR3 loop reads CASSLRGPPYEQYF. The CDR3 region has the DNA TGTGCCAGCAGTTTGAGGGGGCCTCCCTACGAGCAGTACTTC. The variable domain in full, with the rest retrieved from reference TRBV28 and TRBJ2-7, is DVKVTQSSRYLVKRTGEKVFLECVQDMDHENMFWYRQDPGLGLRLIYFSYDVKMKEKGDIPEGYSVSREKKERFSLILESASTNQTSMYLCASSLRGPPYEQYFGPGTRLTVT.

This clone was recorded a few times. The CDR3 loop reads CASSTGQGVPYEQYF. The CDR3, as DNA: TGTGCCAGCAGCACCGGACAGGGCGTTCCTTACGAGCAGTACTTC. The rearrangement uses TRBV28 and TRBJ2-7; TRBD1 aligns across 8 bases. The CDR3 runs 15 residues. Germline V gene data show CDR1 as MDHEN and CDR2 as SYDVKM. The V and J ends lost 6 bases and 4 bases, in that order; junction bases with no gene match: 11.

The count of this clone is one. V is TRBV5-1 and J is TRBJ2-7; D may be TRBD2 (5 bases). The V and J ends lost 3 bases and 5 bases respectively, with 15 bases between them. The length of the CDR3 is 14 residues. The germline gives CDR1 SGHRS, CDR2 YFSETQ. In nucleotides, the CDR3 is TGCGCCAGCAGCTCCAGACCGGGGAGTGACGAGCAGTACTTC. It encodes CASSSRPGSDEQYF.

This clone was found once. The chain joins TRBV7-9 to TRBJ2-1; D might be TRBD2 (5 bases). CDR3 length equals 14 residues. Germline V gene data show CDR1 as SEHNR and CDR2 as FQNEAQ (reference sequence). V gave up 5 bases and J gave up 3 bases, with 11 bases separating them. CDR3 protein: CASSASGVYNEQFF. The CDR3 DNA reads TGTGCCAGCAGCGCCTCCGGGGTCTACAATGAGCAGTTCTTC.

The rearrangement uses TRBV4-1 and TRBJ1-2, with TRBD1 identical over 7 bases. Trimming cost V 2 bases and J 4 bases; bases outside gene matches: 13. The CDR3 is made up of 17 amino acids. In germline, CDR1 is MGHRA, CDR2 YSYEKL. In DNA, the CDR3 is TGCGCCAGCAGCCAAACCTCGGGACAGCTACCTTCCTATGGCTACACCTTC. The encoded protein is CASSQTSGQLPSYGYTF.

The J gene is TRBJ2-4, the V gene TRBV29-1; D might be TRBD2 (6 bases). The germline gives CDR1 SQVTM, CDR2 ANQGSEA. The V and J ends lost 5 bases and 0 bases respectively, with 23 bases between them. The CDR3 runs to 18 residues. The CDR3 is CSVWGGRSFGEAKNIQYF. CDR3 DNA sequence: TGCAGCGTTTGGGGAGGTCGATCTTTCGGGGAAGCCAAAAACATTCAGTACTTC.

The chain recombines TRBV4-1 with TRBJ2-5, with D perhaps TRBD1 (6 bases). The J call may be faulty, since TRBJ2-7 better matches the DNA end. CDR1 and CDR2 (germline): MGHRA, YSYEKL. This CDR3 is built from 13 residues. DNA of the CDR3: TGCGCCAGCAGCCAGGGGACATCCTACGAGCAGTACTTC. This gives the protein CASSQGTSYEQYF.